This TCR beta chain was retrieved from a study of identical twins. Study observations and caveats: Cord blood beta clonotypes present at high abundance carried fewer insertions; no such pattern appeared in memory repertoires. Sequences that were beta out-of-frame showed weaker excess twin sharing.

V lost 2 bases and J 8 bases, leaving 10 bases between the germline ends. The CDR3 consists of 13 residues. In germline, CDR1 is SEHNR, CDR2 FQNEAQ (reference sequence). As to this clonotype: Antigen: not known.

Using its own MiXCR run on the 5' RACE reads, TCRdb lists one record per CDR3 protein. The table has hundreds of thousands of distinct CDR3 sequences, under 9% seen once; the top ten hold more than 0.75%. These data were also filed under a second study, of yellow fever vaccine responses in identical twins.

V gene TRBV7-9 combines with J gene TRBJ1-5; weak D call: TRBD1 (6 bases). The sample comprised PBMCs. This receptor was taken from a woman aged 18 to 35 in good health. The CDR3 is CASSLTGREPQHF. Here the CDR3 DNA reads TGTGCCAGCAGCTTAACAGGGCGGGAGCCCCAGCATTTT.